This paragraph reports one TCR beta chain. This sample is drawn from a study of blood T cell repertoires in COVID-19. V was pared by 4 bases and J by 0 bases, with 13 bases between. CDR3 length: 15 residues. Germline values: CDR1 SGHDT, CDR2 YYEEEE. Clones were sequenced by immunoSEQ multiplex PCR, and TCRdb holds only the in-frame ones, with some missing. The sample holds roughly 69,000 clones, around three quarters seen once. This sequence was found in a human donor in a cohort sampled during active COVID-19. The chain joins TRBV5-6 to TRBJ1-1; a weak D match, TRBD1 (6 bases). Sequenced sample: peripheral blood. The CDR3 loop reads CASSPAGTLNTEAFF. CDR3 in DNA: TGTGCCAGCAGCCCCGCCGGGACACTGAACACTGAAGCTTTCTTT.